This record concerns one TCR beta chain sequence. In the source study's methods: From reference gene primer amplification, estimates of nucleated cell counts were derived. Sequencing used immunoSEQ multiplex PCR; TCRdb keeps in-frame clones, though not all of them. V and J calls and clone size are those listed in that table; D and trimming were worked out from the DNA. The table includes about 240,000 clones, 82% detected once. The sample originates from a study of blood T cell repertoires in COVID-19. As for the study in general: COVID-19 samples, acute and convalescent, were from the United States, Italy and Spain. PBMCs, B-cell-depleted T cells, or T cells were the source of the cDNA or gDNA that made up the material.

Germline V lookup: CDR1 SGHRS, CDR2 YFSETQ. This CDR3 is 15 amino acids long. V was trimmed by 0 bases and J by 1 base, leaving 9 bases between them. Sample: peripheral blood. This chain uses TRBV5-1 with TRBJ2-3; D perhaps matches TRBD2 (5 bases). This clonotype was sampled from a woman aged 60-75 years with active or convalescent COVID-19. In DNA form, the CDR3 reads TGCGCCAGCAGCTTGGCCGGGGATGGCACAGATACGCAGTATTTT. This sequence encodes CASSLAGDGTDTQYF.